The rows below give T cell receptor beta chains drawn from one sample of a study of blood T cell repertoires in COVID-19. Sequencing used immunoSEQ multiplex PCR; TCRdb keeps in-frame clones, though not all of them. The top ten clones hold 2% to 3% of a sample with about 180,000 clones, around 87% of them seen once. The sample consisted of peripheral blood. The receptor set was obtained from a man aged 35 to 55 with active or convalescent COVID-19. CDR3s include the opening cysteine and the closing phenylalanine or tryptophan. Fields, in order: V gene, D gene, clone size, J gene, CDR3 protein, CDR3 DNA. D genes are given only for firm matches. Rows give clone size only sometimes, using once, few, many, or a class for an expanded clone.

>TRBV10-3|TRBD2|NA|TRBJ2-7
CAIRGERGNYEQYF
TGTGCCATCAGGGGGGAGCGGGGAAACTACGAGCAGTACTTC
>TRBV2|NA|few|TRBJ1-4
CASSVLRSEKLFF
TGTGCCAGCAGTGTCTTGAGATCAGAAAAACTGTTTTTT
>TRBV7-2|NA|once|TRBJ2-3
CASSLSSTDTQYF
TGTGCCAGCAGCTTATCTAGCACAGATACGCAGTATTTT
>TRBV5-6|TRBD1|NA|TRBJ2-7
CASSGDRGRWFHEQYF
TGTGCCAGCAGCGGGGACAGGGGGCGGTGGTTCCACGAGCAGTACTTC
>TRBV7-9|TRBD1|NA|TRBJ1-2
CASSSTGDGYTF
TGTGCCAGCAGCTCGACAGGGGATGGCTACACCTTC
>TRBV7-9|NA|NA|TRBJ1-1
CASSFSRTEAFF
TGTGCCAGCAGCTTCAGTCGTACTGAAGCTTTCTTT
>TRBV7-2|NA|NA|TRBJ1-2
CASSLSTGGGYGYTF
TGTGCCAGCAGCTTATCGACCGGCGGGGGCTATGGCTACACCTTC
>TRBV5-4|NA|NA|TRBJ1-1
CASSPPGSPSNTEAFF
TGTGCCAGCAGCCCGCCGGGATCTCCCTCCAACACTGAAGCTTTCTTT
>TRBV29-1|NA|NA|TRBJ2-5
CSVEGGEETQYF
TGCAGCGTTGAGGGTGGGGAGGAGACCCAGTACTTC
>TRBV5-6|TRBD1|NA|TRBJ2-3
CASSWGTGVSTDTQYF
TGTGCCAGCAGCTGGGGGACAGGGGTTAGCACAGATACGCAGTATTTT
>TRBV28|NA|NA|TRBJ1-2
CASSLADYSYGYTF
TGTGCCAGCAGTTTAGCAGACTACTCGTATGGCTACACCTTC
>TRBV19|TRBD1|NA|TRBJ1-4
CASSIAGTGNEKLFF
TGTGCCAGTAGTATAGCCGGGACAGGGAATGAAAAACTGTTTTTT
>TRBV7-2|TRBD1|NA|TRBJ2-1
CASSLRLGQGVNEQFF
TGTGCCAGCAGCTTACGTCTAGGACAGGGGGTTAATGAGCAGTTCTTC
>TRBV3-1/TRBV3-2|TRBD1|NA|TRBJ1-6
CASSPGGSYNSPLHF
TGTGCCAGCTCCCCAGGGGGCTCCTATAATTCACCCCTCCACTTT
>TRBV11-2|TRBD1|NA|TRBJ1-2
CASSHTDRAKYPYGYTF
TGTGCCAGCAGCCATACGGACAGGGCTAAGTACCCCTATGGCTACACCTTC
>TRBV7-8|NA|NA|TRBJ1-2
CASSLARGGQGYGYTF
TGTGCCAGCAGCTTAGCGAGGGGAGGCCAGGGATATGGCTACACCTTC
>TRBV24-1|NA|once|TRBJ2-5
CATSDGGLKKTQYF
TGTGCCACCAGTGACGGCGGGCTCAAAAAGACCCAGTACTTC
>TRBV2|NA|few|TRBJ2-3
CASSATRAALSTDTQYF
TGTGCCAGCAGTGCTACTAGAGCTGCACTGAGCACAGATACGCAGTATTTT
>TRBV6-4|NA|NA|TRBJ1-1
CASSPSDRNTEAFF
TGTGCCAGCAGTCCATCGGACAGGAACACTGAAGCTTTCTTT
>TRBV19|NA|NA|TRBJ1-6
CASSIGGSPLHF
TGTGCCAGTAGTATCGGGGGTTCACCCCTCCACTTT
>TRBV5-4|TRBD2|NA|TRBJ2-7
CASSDGLAGAAYEQYF
TGTGCCAGCAGCGACGGACTAGCGGGGGCTGCCTACGAGCAGTACTTC
>TRBV7-4|NA|NA|TRBJ1-5
CASSTKGTFSNQPQHF
TGTGCCAGCAGCACGAAAGGGACTTTTTCTAATCAGCCCCAGCATTTT
>TRBV30|TRBD1|NA|TRBJ1-6
CAWSQRTGNISPLHF
TGTGCCTGGAGCCAACGGACAGGGAACATTTCACCCCTCCACTTT
>TRBV4-3|NA|NA|TRBJ2-2
CASSQRAKGAGELFF
TGCGCCAGCAGCCAACGTGCGAAGGGGGCCGGGGAGCTGTTTTTT
>TRBV9|TRBD1|NA|TRBJ1-2
CASSYRTGYGYTF
TGTGCCAGCAGCTACCGGACAGGCTATGGCTACACCTTC
>TRBV10-3|NA|NA|TRBJ2-2
CAISEGGNTGELFF
TGTGCCATCAGCGAAGGGGGTAACACCGGGGAGCTGTTTTTT
>TRBV19|NA|few|TRBJ2-2
CASRLAGELFF
TGTGCCAGTAGGCTAGCCGGGGAGCTGTTTTTT
>TRBV6-5|TRBD1|NA|TRBJ1-4
CASRRQGYEKLFF
TGTGCCAGCAGGAGACAGGGGTATGAAAAACTGTTTTTT
>TRBV5-1|TRBD1|NA|TRBJ1-2
CASSTGQGPYGYTF
TGCGCCAGCAGCACGGGACAGGGCCCCTATGGCTACACCTTC
>TRBV6-6|NA|once|TRBJ1-1
CASTEDRPNTEAFF
TGTGCCAGCACGGAGGACAGACCGAACACTGAAGCTTTCTTT
>TRBV21-1|NA|NA|TRBJ1-3
CASSTGASGNTIYF
TGTGCCAGCAGCACAGGGGCCTCTGGAAACACCATATATTTT
>TRBV5-1|TRBD1|NA|TRBJ1-1
CASSLPGTGATEAFF
TGCGCCAGCAGCCTCCCCGGGACAGGGGCCACTGAAGCTTTCTTT
>TRBV9|TRBD1|NA|TRBJ1-3
CASSPQTQGAWGNTIYF
TGTGCCAGCAGCCCACAGACCCAGGGGGCCTGGGGAAACACCATATATTTT
>TRBV6-6|NA|NA|TRBJ2-7
CASSSDNYEQYF
TGTGCCAGCAGTTCAGACAACTACGAGCAGTACTTC
>TRBV18|TRBD2|NA|TRBJ2-3
CASSPGSGGRTDTQYF
TGTGCCAGCTCACCAGGTAGCGGGGGGCGCACAGATACGCAGTATTTT
>TRBV15|NA|NA|TRBJ1-2
CATSRGMDSGYTF
TGTGCCACCAGCAGAGGGATGGACAGTGGCTACACCTTC
>TRBV5-1|NA|once|TRBJ1-1
CASSWDRTRGNTEAFF
TGCGCCAGCAGCTGGGATAGGACTCGGGGGAACACTGAAGCTTTCTTT
>TRBV4-2|TRBD2|NA|TRBJ2-3
CASSFGSGGPTDTQYF
TGTGCCAGCAGCTTCGGTAGCGGGGGCCCCACAGATACGCAGTATTTT
>TRBV7-2|NA|NA|TRBJ2-3
CASSVLTDTQYF
TGTGCCAGCAGCGTTCTCACAGATACGCAGTATTTT
>TRBV28|NA|NA|TRBJ2-7
CASSFLPAADYEQYF
TGTGCCAGCAGTTTTCTACCGGCTGCGGACTACGAGCAGTACTTC
>TRBV30|TRBD2|once|TRBJ2-3
CAWSVQSGGLATQYF
TGTGCCTGGAGTGTACAGAGCGGGGGTCTTGCTACGCAGTATTTT
>TRBV7-9|NA|NA|TRBJ2-1
CASSLGWGGASSYNEQFF
TGTGCCAGCTCTCTCGGATGGGGCGGAGCGAGCTCCTACAATGAGCAGTTCTTC
>TRBV3-1/TRBV3-2|NA|NA|TRBJ2-2
CASSHSQREYHGGELFF
TGTGCCAGCAGCCATTCTCAACGGGAGTACCATGGCGGGGAGCTGTTTTTT
>TRBV6-5|TRBD1|NA|TRBJ1-3
CASSFQGAADTIYF
TGTGCCAGCAGTTTCCAGGGGGCAGCGGACACCATATATTTT
>TRBV6-1|NA|NA|TRBJ1-1
CASSDRTIGNTEAFF
TGTGCCAGCAGTGATCGGACAATTGGGAACACTGAAGCTTTCTTT
>TRBV30|NA|NA|TRBJ1-2
CAWTPQRPYGYTF
TGTGCCTGGACTCCACAGAGACCCTATGGCTACACCTTC
>TRBV27|TRBD1|NA|TRBJ2-7
CASSSLGTGTYEQYF
TGTGCCAGCAGTTCTCTCGGGACAGGAACCTACGAGCAGTACTTC
>TRBV18|TRBD1|NA|TRBJ2-5
CASSPLARQGGRETQYF
TGTGCCAGCTCACCACTGGCGAGACAGGGGGGTCGGGAGACCCAGTACTTC
>TRBV5-6|TRBD1|NA|TRBJ1-5
CASSLGRGLQPQHF
TGTGCCAGCAGCTTGGGTAGGGGGCTTCAGCCCCAGCATTTT
>TRBV11-2|TRBD1|NA|TRBJ1-2
CASSLSQGPAYGYTF
TGTGCCAGCAGCTTATCACAGGGGCCCGCTTATGGCTACACCTTC
>TRBV27|NA|NA|TRBJ2-7
CASSPRTDTYEQYF
TGTGCCAGCAGCCCCCGGACGGACACCTACGAGCAGTACTTC
>TRBV24-1|TRBD1|NA|TRBJ2-3
CATGQGEDTQYF
TGTGCCACCGGACAGGGTGAAGATACGCAGTATTTT
>TRBV9|NA|NA|TRBJ1-3
CASSVATGNTIYF
TGTGCCAGCAGCGTAGCTACGGGAAACACCATATATTTT
>TRBV12-2|NA|NA|TRBJ1-5
CASRFPIGDQPQHF
TGTGCAAGTCGCTTTCCGATAGGGGATCAGCCCCAGCATTTT
>TRBV6-6|NA|NA|TRBJ2-6
CASSPRRSFLSGANVLTF
TGTGCCAGCAGTCCCCGTCGCAGTTTTCTCTCTGGGGCCAACGTCCTGACTTTC
>TRBV19|NA|NA|TRBJ2-1
CASSMWDYEQFF
TGTGCCAGTAGTATGTGGGACTATGAGCAGTTCTTC